Given below is one T cell receptor beta chain in context. CDR3 size: 15 residues. Germline values: CDR1 PRHDT, CDR2 FYEKMQ (reference sequence). V shed 5 bases and J shed 6 bases, with 19 bases lying between them. These data belong to a study of cytomegalovirus exposure and HLA in healthy donors. PCR used 60 Vbeta primers and 13 Jbeta primers. Sequenced by immunoSEQ multiplex PCR; TCRdb stores in-frame clones only, minus some. The table shows some 200,000 clones, with approximately 80% occurring only once. The chain joins TRBV13 to TRBJ1-2; the D gene is possibly TRBD1 (6 bases). The material sequenced was PBMCs. The sequence was obtained from a boy between 5 and 17 years old in good health and CMV-seronegative. CDR3: CASSERTARGNGYTF. In nucleotides, the CDR3 is TGTGCCAGCAGCGAGCGGACAGCCCGAGGTAATGGCTACACCTTC.